This T cell receptor (beta chain) originates from a study of cytomegalovirus exposure and HLA in healthy donors. As regards this clone: What it recognizes is unknown.

Per the germline V gene, CDR1 is MDHEN and CDR2 is SYDVKM. The J segment lost 7 bases and the V segment lost 2 bases, leaving 12 bases of the junction unmatched. The CDR3 contains 16 residues. The study, taken as a whole, reports: In an earlier analysis, about 90% or about 30%: the productive usage of most TCR beta V segments. Looking again later, the authors saw that most CMV-associated TCR beta chains seemed HLA-restricted. Based on reports, TCR beta sequences accurately predicted HLA-A and HLA-B alleles for most subjects.

Researchers ran the PCR with 60 Vbeta and 13 Jbeta primers. The authors' processing: It was a later analysis that counted roughly 79 million unique TCR beta chains, of which roughly 11 million were shared. TCRdb's table, derived via immunoSEQ multiplex PCR, lists solely in-frame clones and lacks some. V and J calls and clone size are given by that table; D and trimming were obtained from the DNA. The data show fewer than 350,000 clones, 70% to 90% seen once. The source material was PBMCs. The chain is built from TRBV28 and TRBJ1-1; 8 bases are a match to TRBD1. This TCR derives from a woman aged 18 to 35 in good health and CMV-seronegative. The CDR3 is CASSLAAGRGRGEAFF. Written as DNA, the CDR3 is TGTGCCAGCAGTTTAGCCGCGGGCAGGGGGCGAGGTGAAGCTTTCTTT.